The T cell receptor beta chain under discussion was sequenced for a study of shared clonotypes between healthy human individuals. Study information: CD4 naive and memory got three plates each, CD8 naive two, CD8 memory one.

CD45RO negativity and positive selection for CCR7 defined naive CD8 cells, a population that excluded terminally differentiated effector memory CD45RA+ cells. All donors were healthy HIV-negative adults lacking recent acute infections or vaccinations. The table came from immunoSEQ multiplex PCR; TCRdb's copy has only in-frame clones and leaves some out. The data show nearly 2 million clones, just under 95% seen once. Germline lookup yields CDR1 SNHLY and CDR2 FYNNEI. This CDR3 comprises 15 residues. The V end lost 0 bases, the J end lost 2 bases, and 10 bases lay between the germline ends. Study-level results: How much donors shared clonotypes was expected to be affected by sequencing depth.

About this clone itself: The antigen is unknown.

This chain uses TRBV2 with TRBJ1-2, with D possibly TRBD1 on 5 matching bases. Source material: naive CD8+ T cells sorted from blood. This clonotype was obtained from a man between 18 and 29 years old in good health. In DNA, the CDR3 is TGTGCCAGCAGTGAAGCAGTGGGGGGAAACTATGGCTACACCTTC. This gives the protein CASSEAVGGNYGYTF.